The sequence of this TCR beta chain was determined in a study of blood T cell repertoires in COVID-19. Study information: The United States, Italy and Spain supplied acute and convalescent COVID-19 samples. In each case, the material was cDNA or gDNA derived from T cells, B-cell-depleted T cells, or PBMCs.

Using immunoSEQ multiplex PCR, the repertoire was profiled, and TCRdb retains in-frame clones only, with some absent. The sample consists of roughly 140,000 clones, more than 60% of them appearing once. Germline lookup yields CDR1 SGDLS and CDR2 YYNGEE. V was cut by 0 bases and J by 5 bases, with 11 bases left in between. The CDR3 length is 14 residues. The specimen was peripheral blood. This receptor was taken from a woman aged 55-70 years with acute or convalescent COVID-19. The chain couples TRBV9 to TRBJ1-1; D call uncertain. The CDR3 nucleotides read TGTGCCAGCAGCGTAGCGGTCCACCTAACTGAAGCTTTCTTT. Its translation: CASSVAVHLTEAFF.